The rows below give T cell receptor beta chains drawn from one sample of a study of cytomegalovirus exposure and HLA in healthy donors. Using immunoSEQ multiplex PCR, the repertoire was profiled, and TCRdb retains in-frame clones only, with some absent. In the table there are 150,000 to 200,000 clones, under 90% of which are singletons. The sample consisted of PBMCs. The receptors come from a man younger than 30 in good health and CMV-seropositive. The CDR3 runs from the conserved cysteine through the conserved F or W. A D gene is named only where the DNA matches it firmly. Some rows mark clone size as missing; the rest say once, few, many or name a class of expanded clone.

D gene,V gene,J gene,clone size,CDR3 DNA,CDR3 protein
-,TRBV14,TRBJ1-1,-,TGTGCCAGCAGCCCTCGTCAAACCGGGGAAGCTTTCTTT,CASSPRQTGEAFF
TRBD2,TRBV7-3,TRBJ2-1,-,TGTGCCAGCAGCTTAAAGGAGCGGGGTGAGCAGTTCTTC,CASSLKERGEQFF
TRBD2,TRBV5-8,TRBJ2-1,-,TGTGCCAGCAGCATTGCCGGGACTACGCAGTTCTTC,CASSIAGTTQFF
-,TRBV2,TRBJ1-4,-,TGTGCCAGCAATTCTGACCCTATACAAGACACAACTAATGAAAAACTGTTTTTT,CASNSDPIQDTTNEKLFF
-,TRBV7-3,TRBJ2-5,-,TGTGCCAGCAGCTTATATGAGAAAGAGACCCAGTACTTC,CASSLYEKETQYF
TRBD2,TRBV9,TRBJ2-7,-,TGTGCCAGCAGCCCGCCCGGGCGGGAGAGAATATACGAGCAGTACTTC,CASSPPGRERIYEQYF
TRBD1,TRBV27,TRBJ2-7,-,TGTGCCAGCAGCTGGACAGGGGGTCCCTCCTACGAGCAGTACTTC,CASSWTGGPSYEQYF
-,TRBV19,TRBJ1-5,-,TGTGCCAGTAGTATTAGTGTCTCCGGGACACTCCTTAGCAATCAGCCCCAGCATTTT,CASSISVSGTLLSNQPQHF
TRBD1,TRBV2,TRBJ2-7,-,TGTGCCAGCACATCCCAGGGGGCGGTTTACGAGCAGTACTTC,CASTSQGAVYEQYF
-,TRBV6-1,TRBJ2-1,-,TGTGCCAGCAGTGAAATCACGTGGGGCAACAATGAGCAGTTCTTC,CASSEITWGNNEQFF
-,TRBV10-3,TRBJ2-3,-,TGTGCCATCAGTGACGGGTATACGCAGTATTTT,CAISDGYTQYF
-,TRBV19,TRBJ1-1,-,TGTGCCAGTAGTATAGGCCAGACAGGTTTGAACACTGAAGCTTTCTTT,CASSIGQTGLNTEAFF
TRBD2,TRBV7-6,TRBJ2-1,once,TGTGCCAGCAGCTTAAGTCTAGCGGAATACAATGAGCAGTTCTTC,CASSLSLAEYNEQFF
-,TRBV18,TRBJ1-3,-,TGTGCCACAACTCGGGGTAACTCTGGAAACACCATATATTTT,CATTRGNSGNTIYF
-,TRBV12-5,TRBJ2-2,-,TGTGCTAGTGGTTTGGTACCGGACTTTTCTCCGGGAGTAGGCCGGGAGCTGTTTTTT,CASGLVPDFSPGVGRELFF
-,TRBV14,TRBJ2-1,-,TGTGCCAGCAGCCAGTTCGGGAGTGGGTACAATGAGCAGTTCTTC,CASSQFGSGYNEQFF
TRBD1,TRBV10-3,TRBJ1-2,-,TGTGCCATCAGTGTTTCAGGGGGCAATCCCGGCTACACCTTC,CAISVSGGNPGYTF
TRBD1,TRBV4-2,TRBJ2-7,-,TGTGCCAGCAGCCAAGATGGGTCGAGACAGGGGAAAAGGGAGCAGTACTTC,CASSQDGSRQGKREQYF
-,TRBV19,TRBJ1-2,few,TGTGCCAGTGCAGACAGGAACTATGGCTACACCTTC,CASADRNYGYTF
-,TRBV29-1,TRBJ1-1,-,TGCAGCACCCAGGAGGGATCGGGCACTGAAGCTTTCTTT,CSTQEGSGTEAFF
-,TRBV27,TRBJ2-1,-,TGTGCCAGCAGTCCCCTCAGGTACAATGAGCAGTTCTTC,CASSPLRYNEQFF
TRBD2,TRBV28,TRBJ2-1,few,TGTGCCAGCAGTCAGATTAGCGGGAGGGAACAGTTCTTC,CASSQISGREQFF
-,TRBV9,TRBJ2-7,-,TGTGCCAGCAGCGTAGGGTCAGGGAACTACGAGCAGTACTTC,CASSVGSGNYEQYF
TRBD1,TRBV7-8,TRBJ2-2,-,TGTGCCAGCAGCTTAGGACAGGGGGCTGTTAAAACCGGGGAGCTGTTTTTT,CASSLGQGAVKTGELFF
-,TRBV10-3,TRBJ1-1,-,TGTGCCATCACGAACAGGGTGGACACTGAAGCTTTCTTT,CAITNRVDTEAFF
-,TRBV20-1,TRBJ2-7,-,TGCAGTGTCACGGTGGAGCAGTACTTC,CSVTVEQYF
-,TRBV9,TRBJ1-2,-,TGTGCCAGCAGCCCCCCGCGGGAAGGCTACACCTTC,CASSPPREGYTF
-,TRBV7-8,TRBJ2-7,-,TGTGCCAGCAGCTTAGGCAGGCTCTCCTACGAGCAGTACTTC,CASSLGRLSYEQYF
-,TRBV11-2,TRBJ1-4,-,TGTGCCAGCAGCCCAAGACAGGCCCCTAATGAAAAACTGTTTTTT,CASSPRQAPNEKLFF
TRBD1,TRBV7-9,TRBJ1-4,-,TGTGCCAGCAGCTTGGATCAGGGGGCCTATGAAAAACTGTTTTTT,CASSLDQGAYEKLFF
TRBD1,TRBV5-1,TRBJ1-5,-,TGCGCCAGCAGCCCCACTGGACAGGGTGGTCAGCCCCAGCATTTT,CASSPTGQGGQPQHF
TRBD2,TRBV18,TRBJ2-7,-,TGTGCCAGCTCACAACCGGGACTAGCGGACTTCGGGAACGAGCAGTACTTC,CASSQPGLADFGNEQYF
TRBD1,TRBV2,TRBJ2-7,-,TGTGCCAGCAGTAGGACAGGGAGAGGCGAGCAGTACTTC,CASSRTGRGEQYF
TRBD2,TRBV4-1,TRBJ2-7,-,TGCGCCAGCAGCCAAGACGACTTAAAAGCGGGGGATGGGGAGCAGTACTTC,CASSQDDLKAGDGEQYF
-,TRBV29-1,TRBJ1-2,few,TGCAGCGTTGACCGGGTATGGGGCTACACCTTC,CSVDRVWGYTF
TRBD2,TRBV4-2,TRBJ2-7,-,TGTGCCAGCAGCCAAACCGGAAAAACTAGCGGGAGTATCTACGAGCAGTACTTC,CASSQTGKTSGSIYEQYF
-,TRBV2,TRBJ2-3,-,TGTGCCAGCAGTGAATTCTGGGCGGGCACTGATACGCAGTATTTT,CASSEFWAGTDTQYF
TRBD2,TRBV2,TRBJ2-3,-,TGTGCCAGCAGGGGGGGGACTAGCGGGAAAGATACGCAGTATTTT,CASRGGTSGKDTQYF
TRBD2,TRBV5-1,TRBJ2-1,-,TGCGCCAGCAGCCGGGGACTAGCGGGAGTCAATGAGCAGTTCTTC,CASSRGLAGVNEQFF
-,TRBV19,TRBJ2-3,once,TGTGCCAGTAGGCGTTCCCCTGTCACAGATACGCAGTATTTT,CASRRSPVTDTQYF
-,TRBV4-1,TRBJ2-7,-,TGCGCCAGCAGCCACTGGCCTCGGGGACAAGGCCCCTACGAGCAGTACTTC,CASSHWPRGQGPYEQYF
TRBD1,TRBV18,TRBJ2-7,-,TGTGCCAGCTCGGATCGGACAGGGAGCTCCTACGAGCAGTACTTC,CASSDRTGSSYEQYF
-,TRBV5-4,TRBJ2-2,-,TGTGCCAGCAGCTTGGGAGACAGGTCGAACACCGGGGAGCTGTTTTTT,CASSLGDRSNTGELFF
-,TRBV5-6,TRBJ2-1,-,TGTGCCAGCAGCTTGGGTATCGTATCCTACAATGAGCAGTTCTTC,CASSLGIVSYNEQFF
-,TRBV6-5,TRBJ2-7,-,TGTGCCAGCAGTCCCCGGGGGACGCGGCAGTACTTC,CASSPRGTRQYF
-,TRBV6-5,TRBJ1-1,-,TGTGCCAGCAGTTCCGGGGGGAGCAGTGAAGCTTTCTTT,CASSSGGSSEAFF
-,TRBV2,TRBJ2-7,once,TGTGCCAGCAGACCAATCCCGGCGGAGACCTACGAGCAGTACTTC,CASRPIPAETYEQYF
-,TRBV4-1,TRBJ1-1,few,TGCGCCAGCAGCCTGGCGGGGATGAACACTGAAGCTTTCTTT,CASSLAGMNTEAFF
TRBD1,TRBV11-2,TRBJ2-1,-,TGTGCCAGCAGCTTAGCTTGGGGACAGGGTCCCAATGAGCAGTTCTTC,CASSLAWGQGPNEQFF
TRBD2,TRBV11-2,TRBJ2-1,-,TGTGCCAGCCGCGGGAGGCCTGCCTACAATGAGCAGTTCTTC,CASRGRPAYNEQFF
-,TRBV7-9,TRBJ2-3,-,TGTGCCAGCAGAGCTCTGTCTTCTAGCACAGATACGCAGTATTTT,CASRALSSSTDTQYF
-,TRBV21-1,TRBJ1-1,-,TGTGCCCGCGGAGGAGGACTGAACACTGAAGCTTTCTTT,CARGGGLNTEAFF
-,TRBV2,TRBJ1-3,-,TGTGCCAGCAGTGGGGGAGTCTCTGGAAACACCATATATTTT,CASSGGVSGNTIYF
-,TRBV5-1,TRBJ1-3,-,TGCGCCAGCAGAGCAGGGGCTGACACTGGAAACACCATATATTTT,CASRAGADTGNTIYF
TRBD1,TRBV6-1,TRBJ1-5,-,TGTGCCAGCACCGGGACAGGGGGTGATCAGCCCCAGCATTTT,CASTGTGGDQPQHF